One T cell receptor (beta chain) is described in this entry. Its antigen is currently unknown. Constant-segment primers were used for 5'RACE, and the resulting TCR alpha and TCR beta cDNA libraries carried sample barcodes and UMIs. Using its own MiXCR run on the 5' RACE reads, TCRdb lists one record per CDR3 protein. The sample has under 450,000 distinct CDR3 sequences, 13% to 15% seen once. The sample comes from a study of T-cell memory formation after mild COVID-19. Study at large: Largely, the TCR clusters proved donor specific. Whole-study findings and limits: Contracting CD4+ clones were located mainly in CM and EM, and CD8+ clones in EMRA. Memory cells collected pre-infection included some clones that later responded, suggesting cross-reactive memory joined.

The length of the CDR3 is 16 residues. Per the germline V gene, CDR1 is SGHDT and CDR2 is YYEEEE. The V segment lost 2 bases and the J segment 9 bases; nucleotides outside the gene matches: 12. The receptor was derived from a man aged 18 to 29 who had mild COVID-19 (a few samples of this study predate the infection). Cell type and time point are not known. Specimen: PBMCs or a T cell subset sorted from them (not recorded which). J is TRBJ2-1 and V is TRBV5-6; 9 bases line up with TRBD2. DNA of the CDR3: TGTGCCAGCAGCTTTTTCACGCGGGGGGGCCGCGGTGAGCAGTTCTTC. This sequence encodes CASSFFTRGGRGEQFF.